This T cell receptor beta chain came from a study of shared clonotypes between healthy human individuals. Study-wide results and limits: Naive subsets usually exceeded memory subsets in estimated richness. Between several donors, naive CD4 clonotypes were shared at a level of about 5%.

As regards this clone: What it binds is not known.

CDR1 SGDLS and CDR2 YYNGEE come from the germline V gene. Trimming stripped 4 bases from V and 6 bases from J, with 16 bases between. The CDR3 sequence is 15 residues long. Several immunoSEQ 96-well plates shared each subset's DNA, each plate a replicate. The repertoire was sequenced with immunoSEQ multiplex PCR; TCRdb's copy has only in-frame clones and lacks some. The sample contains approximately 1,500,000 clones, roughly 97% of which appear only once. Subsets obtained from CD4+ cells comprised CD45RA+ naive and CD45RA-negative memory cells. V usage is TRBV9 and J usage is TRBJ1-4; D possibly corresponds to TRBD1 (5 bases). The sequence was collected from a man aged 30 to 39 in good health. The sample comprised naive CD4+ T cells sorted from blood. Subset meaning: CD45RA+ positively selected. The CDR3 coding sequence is TGTGCCAGCAGCCTGAGGGGTGGGCGGGATGAAAAACTGTTTTTT. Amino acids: CASSLRGGRDEKLFF.